This TCR beta chain was captured in a study of cytomegalovirus exposure and HLA in healthy donors (dated by TCRdb to about 2017). General notes on the study: According to an earlier analysis of 550 to 750 of the donors, 200 million or so T cells yielded 90 million to 140 million unique TCR beta sequences and approximately 300 Gb of sequence data. Approximately 330 gigabases of sequencing data and roughly 81 million unique TCR sequences made up an early release that covered approximately 700 HLA-typed donors. Of the 300 to 400 genotyped donors, 65% to 90% fell in the genetic ancestry cluster associated with self-reported Caucasian donors. The study aimed to test whether signatures of past pathogen exposure could be identified by cataloging public T cell receptors. The study used immunosequencing to profile the T cell repertoires of hundreds of subjects and linked those repertoires to cytomegalovirus serostatus. Besides the first cohort of 666 subjects, a separate validation cohort made up of around 120 different subjects was used. High-throughput TCR immunosequencing, statistical association of individual TCRs with disease status, and machine learning were combined to predict cytomegalovirus infection status. A later analysis re-analyzed previously published TCR beta repertoires from 550 to 700 donors and added high-resolution HLA genotyping to study TCR occurrence patterns. The later analysis used no new phenotypic data to find candidate immune exposures, relying instead on TCR beta sequences and their occurrence across donors. An earlier analysis of 500 to 750 of the donors applied high-throughput TCR beta sequencing to assess whether each TCR beta V gene segment acted as functional or pseudogenic. Alongside the repertoire data, information on donor age, sex, ethnicity and CMV serostatus was compiled. Genome-wide SNP genotypes for about 65% of the 666 donors were used in a later genetic analysis, which treated that subset as a discovery cohort. Every discovery cohort repertoire had been produced on one sequencing platform. Both class I and class II loci were covered by HLA typing, at four-digit resolution. The number of donors typed differed by locus, with roughly 629-640 for A, B, C, DRB1 and DQB1, roughly 520 for DQA1, over 600 for DPA1, and under 490 for DPB1. Four to six DR-DQ haplotypes were handled as single units for association and clustering, since linkage in the cohort was strong. Across around 400 genotyped donors of the cohort, an average of approximately 200,000 unique TCR beta nucleotide sequences per donor were sequenced, and approximately 17% of those sequences were non-productive. Study-wide conclusions, independent of this receptor: Correlated functional status among segregating V segments might reflect linkage disequilibrium, but an unknown experimental factor could not be ruled out. A further reported finding was that TCR beta sequences accurately predicted the HLA-A and HLA-B alleles for most subjects in the first cohort. It was suggested by the authors that the approach could potentially be generalized to other disease states and immunological phenotypes. Three of the identified cytomegalovirus-associated TCR beta chains were confirmed in vitro to be specific for cytomegalovirus antigens. Because some donors lacked HLA typing at each locus, the association tests relied only on the typed subset. The sequencing pipeline was judged likely to have produced a cluster of highly shared sequence variants as a technical artifact. The study gave a list of roughly 150 TCR beta chains associated with cytomegalovirus. When HLA alleles, especially DR and DQ, strongly co-occurred, TCR associations were difficult to assign to individual alleles. Some IMGT-functional V segments, including TRBV6-2 and TRBV6-3, could not be distinguished by the 87-base-pair reads and were therefore excluded. According to a later analysis, TCR association rates differed among HLA loci, with DRB1 alleles showing the most associated TCRs and HLA-C alleles showing the fewest. A later analysis found that most CMV-associated TCR beta chains appeared HLA-restricted, with HLA associations seemingly driven largely by CMV exposure. Most TCR sequences were observed very rarely across donors, whereas some public TCRs were present in many individuals. V-gene and J-gene trimming of TCR beta chains was associated with a missense DCLRE1C variant in a later genetic analysis, and the association was replicated in an independent cohort. Presence/absence analyses assumed roughly uniform sequencing depth across donors, an assumption that may not hold. Only TCR beta chains were sequenced in this cohort, and the absence of alpha or paired-chain data limited detectable features. A later analysis associated 15,000 to 20,000 TCR beta sequences with specific HLA alleles at a false discovery rate of 0.05. Broadly in line with IMGT annotations, most TCR beta V segments showed up in productive rearrangements about 87% or about 30% of the time in an earlier analysis of several hundred of the donors. Several of the top co-occurrence clusters appeared to be linked to parvovirus B19, influenza, CMV and Epstein-Barr virus, according to a later analysis. A later analysis found that HLA-associated TCR beta chains were more clonally expanded and had lower generation probabilities than equally common non-associated chains. Cytomegalovirus status was reported to be diagnosed by the classifier with high specificity and sensitivity in both the original and validation cohorts. For the cohort, immune exposure information was limited to CMV serostatus. Compared with the roughly 670-donor mean, donors in an Asian-associated ancestry cluster had fewer N-insertions in productive TCRs, according to a later genetic analysis. Because counts were too low, 15 to 20 rarely observed V segments, including chromosome 9 orphons, were excluded from the earlier analysis of about 500 of the donors.

The cohort consisted of approximately 670 healthy bone marrow donors. At the time of sampling, every cohort member was nominally healthy, though immune exposures that went unrecorded were likely present. CMV serostatus was positive for almost 300 and negative for about 50% of the roughly 700 cohort members, and was not recorded for this donor. Each donor provided a peripheral blood sample, and peripheral blood mononuclear cells were used for TCR beta sequencing. Genomic DNA was extracted from the blood cell samples with the Qiagen DNeasy Blood Extraction Kit. Library preparation employed the immunoSEQ multiplex PCR assay. For the multiplex PCR, a mixture combining 60 forward primers for TCR Vbeta segments and 13 reverse primers for TCR Jbeta segments was used. A multiplex PCR assay on genomic DNA amplified the CDR3 region of rearranged TCR beta genes. On the Illumina HiSeq System, the amplified TCR beta libraries were sequenced as 87-base-pair reads. As for how the authors treated the data: A later analysis tallied roughly 76 million unique TCR beta chains across the 666 repertoires, and about 10 million of those chains were shared by two or more donors. A nearest-neighbor algorithm error-corrected the raw reads and collapsed the reads into unique sequences, merging closely related sequences to remove PCR and sequencing errors. To assign V, D and J gene segments, CDR3 sequences were aligned to IMGT reference sequences. For a sequence to be retained, at least a six-nucleotide match to both a V gene segment and a J gene segment was required. Rearrangements were called productive when the CDR3 lacked stop codons and stayed in frame with V and J; all others were non-productive. Following IMGT convention, CDR3 was defined as the stretch from the second conserved V-encoded cysteine up to the conserved J-encoded phenylalanine. Sequences without an unambiguous match to a single V gene segment were excluded from the earlier analysis of about 600 of the donors. An earlier analysis of roughly 590 of the donors called V segments functional above 56.7% productive rearrangements and segregating when the between-donor standard deviation exceeded 5%. A statistical classification framework was developed to diagnose cytomegalovirus status using the catalog of TCR beta chain sequences. In a later analysis, TCR nucleotide sequences were compared against IMGT/GENE-DB human TR gene sequences so that V and J genes could be assigned. In a later analysis, CDR3 sequences and most-parsimonious VDJ recombination scenarios were assigned using the TCRdist pipeline. A later analysis defined each TCR beta chain by its CDR3 amino acid sequence plus V-gene family, and excluded reads lacking a unique V-gene family. To address suspected cross-contamination and a sequencing artifact, a later analysis removed roughly 580 highly shared, low-generation-probability nucleotide sequences. In a later analysis, a clonal expansion index for each public chain was calculated from normalized within-repertoire ranks of inferred template counts. Generation probabilities in a later analysis came from a VDJ recombination model fitted to out-of-frame rearrangements, and those results were checked against IGoR. Hypergeometric tests were used in a later analysis to score TCR-TCR, TCR-HLA and TCR-CMV co-occurrence, with a repertoire-size bias correction applied to the TCR pairs. In a later analysis, false discovery rates were estimated by permuting HLA or CMV assignments 20 times. In a later analysis, co-occurring TCRs were grouped using DBSCAN, and TCRdist sequence similarity was added for clustering within HLA-allele-positive subsets. Repertoires with fewer than 30,000 or more than 120,000 public chains were left out of co-occurrence clustering, as were about five repertoires with anomalous nucleotide sharing. Sourced from immuneACCESS, this table was stored by TCRdb with only in-frame sequences that have V and J called. A share of the clones is absent; for the studies checked, an unresolved V gene accounts for under half, and the remainder has no known explanation. D and trimming were read from the DNA, whereas the V and J calls and clone size are those reported in that table. Present in this sample are under 100,000 clones, under 80% of which were seen just once. Jointly, the top ten make up approximately 8.4% of the sample.

Regarding this clone: Its antigen remains unidentified. No much larger clone exists at a distance of one base, and base qualities are not known.

From the cysteine up to the phenylalanine, the CDR3 has a length of 15 residues. Only the CDR3 portion is preserved as DNA: 45 bases, with reading frame beginning at the first base. The germline V gene (reference sequence) specifies LNHDA as CDR1 and SQIVND as CDR2. Recombination connected TRBV19 to TRBJ2-5; the D gene is perhaps TRBD1, on 7 matching bases. The J call is doubtful: the DNA matches TRBJ2-7 better. The source is a human donor in good health. The sequencing input was PBMCs. The DNA reads as follows: TGTGCCAGTAGTAGGGCGACAGGGAGGACCTACGAGCAGTACTTC. Translated, this is CASSRATGRTYEQYF.